A selection of T cell receptor beta chains follows, all from one sample in a study of blood T cell repertoires in COVID-19. The method was immunoSEQ multiplex PCR; TCRdb's version includes in-frame clones alone and lacks a portion of them. The sample contains more than 250,000 clones, around 85% of which appear only once. Source material: PBMCs or T cells enriched from blood (not recorded which). All receptors derive from a woman in her forties who had recovered from COVID-19. Both conserved end residues are part of each CDR3. Each record gives: J gene, V gene, D gene, clone size, CDR3 protein, CDR3 DNA. A D gene is named only where the DNA matches it firmly. A row's size may be missing; if present it is once, few, many or a size class.

TRBJ1-2 TRBV30 - - CAWKGQFYGYTF TGTGCCTGGAAAGGACAGTTTTATGGCTACACCTTC
TRBJ1-2 TRBV5-1 - - CASSIEGDDYGYTF TGCGCCAGCAGCATCGAAGGGGATGACTATGGCTACACCTTC
TRBJ1-5 TRBV20-1 - - CSASRDQPQHF TGCAGTGCTAGCAGGGATCAGCCCCAGCATTTT
TRBJ2-1 TRBV4-3 - - CASSQGPVNEQFF TGCGCCAGCAGCCAAGGGCCCGTCAATGAGCAGTTCTTC
TRBJ2-1 TRBV6-5 TRBD2 - CASSYTLAEYNEQFF TGTGCCAGCAGTTACACACTAGCGGAGTACAATGAGCAGTTCTTC
TRBJ2-7 TRBV6-2/TRBV6-3 TRBD2 - CASSYPPSGAVEQYF TGTGCCAGCAGTTACCCTCCTAGCGGGGCGGTTGAGCAGTACTTC
TRBJ2-7 TRBV6-2/TRBV6-3 TRBD2 - CASSLAGRNYEQYF TGTGCCAGCAGCCTAGCGGGGCGCAACTACGAGCAGTACTTC
TRBJ2-7 TRBV18 - - CASSPPESSYEQYF TGTGCCAGCTCACCTCCCGAGTCCTCCTACGAGCAGTACTTC
TRBJ1-1 TRBV6-5 TRBD1 - CASRTGDRRNTEAFF TGTGCCAGCAGGACAGGGGATAGGCGGAACACTGAAGCTTTCTTT
TRBJ2-5 TRBV5-1 TRBD2 - CASVGLAGDAGETQYF TGCGCCAGCGTCGGCCTAGCGGGTGACGCCGGGGAGACCCAGTACTTC
TRBJ2-5 TRBV5-1 TRBD1 - CASSFPGQGETQYF TGCGCCAGCAGCTTCCCGGGACAGGGGGAGACCCAGTACTTC
TRBJ2-1 TRBV18 - - CASSPIRARGSYNEQFF TGTGCCAGCTCACCAATAAGGGCCCGGGGCTCCTACAATGAGCAGTTCTTC
TRBJ2-5 TRBV5-1 TRBD1 - CASSSGTVLETQYF TGCGCCAGCAGCTCGGGGACAGTTCTGGAGACCCAGTACTTC
TRBJ2-3 TRBV4-2 TRBD2 - CASSQDSTSGRDTQYF TGTGCCAGCAGCCAAGATTCGACTAGCGGGAGAGATACGCAGTATTTT
TRBJ2-1 TRBV3-1/TRBV3-2 TRBD1 - CASSQEPGGRYEQFF TGTGCCAGCAGCCAAGAACCAGGGGGCAGGTATGAGCAGTTCTTC
TRBJ2-7 TRBV9 - - CASSVEGGHEQYF TGTGCCAGCAGCGTAGAAGGAGGCCACGAGCAGTACTTC
TRBJ1-6 TRBV3-1/TRBV3-2 TRBD1 - CASSQETGYNSPLHF TGTGCCAGCAGCCAAGAGACAGGGTATAATTCACCCCTCCACTTT
TRBJ1-4 TRBV7-2 - - CASSFDSTNEKLFF TGTGCCAGCAGCTTTGACTCAACTAATGAAAAACTGTTTTTT
TRBJ2-1 TRBV18 TRBD2 - CASSGGLAGLSYNEQFF TGTGCCAGCTCAGGGGGGCTAGCGGGACTCTCCTACAATGAGCAGTTCTTC
TRBJ1-3 TRBV7-2 - once CASSFVVSGNTIYF TGTGCCAGCAGCTTCGTCGTTTCGGGAAACACCATATATTTT
TRBJ1-3 TRBV7-8 - - CASSGTTTFGNTIYF TGTGCCAGCAGTGGGACTACTACCTTTGGAAACACCATATATTTT
TRBJ1-1 TRBV2 - - CASSRNLGGNTEAFF TGTGCCAGCAGTCGGAACCTAGGGGGGAACACTGAAGCTTTCTTT
TRBJ2-1 TRBV25-1 TRBD2 few CASSESGRGLGEQFF TGTGCCAGCAGTGAATCAGGGCGGGGGTTAGGTGAGCAGTTCTTC
TRBJ1-4 TRBV5-1 - once CASSLHDNEKLFF TGCGCCAGCAGCTTACATGATAATGAAAAACTGTTTTTT
TRBJ2-6 TRBV10-3 - - CARVPGANVLTF TGTGCCAGAGTCCCTGGGGCCAACGTCCTGACTTTC
TRBJ1-4 TRBV3-1/TRBV3-2 - - CASSGQGLNEKLFF TGTGCCAGCAGTGGGCAGGGACTTAATGAAAAACTGTTTTTT
TRBJ1-2 TRBV6-2/TRBV6-3 - few CASGSVDTRFDYGYTF TGTGCCAGCGGTTCGGTGGACACCAGGTTTGACTATGGCTACACCTTC
TRBJ2-1 TRBV3-1/TRBV3-2 TRBD2 - CATTAGGEQFF TGTGCCACAACGGCGGGGGGTGAGCAGTTCTTC
TRBJ1-4 TRBV4-3 - - CASSPGYSTNEKLFF TGCGCCAGCAGTCCAGGTTACTCAACTAATGAAAAACTGTTTTTT
TRBJ2-1 TRBV11-3 - - CASSPSRRGEQFF TGTGCCAGCAGCCCCTCCCGTAGGGGTGAGCAGTTCTTC
TRBJ1-5 TRBV10-3 - - CAIRGTGYGNQPQHF TGTGCCATCAGGGGAACAGGGTACGGCAATCAGCCCCAGCATTTT
TRBJ2-5 TRBV7-9 TRBD1 - CASSLTPLGQDYQETQYF TGTGCCAGCAGCTTAACCCCCCTCGGACAGGACTACCAAGAGACCCAGTACTTC
TRBJ2-1 TRBV19 TRBD2 - CASSILAGVVDEQFF TGTGCCAGTAGTATACTAGCGGGAGTCGTCGATGAGCAGTTCTTC
TRBJ2-7 TRBV11-2 - - CASSLVDPRSSYEQYF TGTGCCAGCAGCTTAGTCGACCCAAGGAGCTCCTACGAGCAGTACTTC
TRBJ2-2 TRBV15 TRBD2 - CATRMAGESGELFF TGTGCCACCCGAATGGCGGGAGAATCCGGGGAGCTGTTTTTT
TRBJ1-2 TRBV2 TRBD1 - CASRSGTGDYGYTF TGTGCCAGCAGGTCCGGGACAGGGGACTATGGCTACACCTTC
TRBJ1-3 TRBV7-2 - - CASSLVALGAGNTIYF TGTGCCAGCAGCTTAGTTGCCCTGGGCGCTGGAAACACCATATATTTT
TRBJ2-3 TRBV7-2 - - CASSTSSGSGGVDTQYF TGTGCCAGCAGCACCAGTAGTGGTAGCGGAGGAGTGGATACGCAGTATTTT
TRBJ2-3 TRBV10-3 - - CAISESGQIQSDTQYF TGTGCCATCAGTGAGTCGGGGCAGATACAGTCAGATACGCAGTATTTT
TRBJ2-2 TRBV6-2/TRBV6-3 TRBD2 - CASSYAGTSRNTGELFF TGTGCCAGCAGTTACGCCGGGACTAGCAGAAACACCGGGGAGCTGTTTTTT
TRBJ2-1 TRBV5-1 - few CASSLRNKENEQFF TGCGCCAGCAGCTTGAGAAATAAGGAGAATGAGCAGTTCTTC
TRBJ2-5 TRBV29-1 - - CSGQEETQYF TGCAGCGGCCAGGAAGAGACCCAGTACTTC
TRBJ2-7 TRBV7-2 - - CASSLGSGVGSYEQYF TGTGCCAGCAGCTTAGGTTCAGGGGTTGGTAGCTACGAGCAGTACTTC
TRBJ2-2 TRBV14 - - CASSQALNTGELFF TGTGCCAGCAGCCAAGCTCTTAACACCGGGGAGCTGTTTTTT